The following is a T cell receptor (beta chain) sequence with its context. Its target is unknown. V lost 5 bases and J 7 bases, leaving 18 bases between the germline ends. This CDR3 is built from 14 residues. CDR1 is SGHAT, CDR2 FQNNGV, per germline. These data belong to a study of glioma-infiltrating T cells. Study conclusions and caveats: Non-neoplastic patients had below-expected tissue-blood divergence, while all gliomas exceeded expectation.

The iRepertoire nested amplicon-rescue multiplex PCR amplified TCR alpha and beta CDR3s from RNA. One entry per CDR3 protein, called by TCRdb with MiXCR from the multiplex PCR reads. This sample yields approximately 130,000 distinct CDR3 sequences, of which about 25% are seen a single time; around 28% belongs to the top ten. Sequenced sample: glioma tissue, nonneoplastic brain tissue, or PBMCs (not recorded which). The rearrangement links TRBV11-2 to TRBJ2-7; D might be TRBD2 (6 bases). The TCR originated in a human donor with low-grade glioma or glioblastoma, undergoing nonglioma brain surgery, or in good health (not recorded which). The CDR3 is CASSLLGRPREQYV. CDR3 nucleotide sequence: TGTGCCAGCAGCCTGCTTGGGAGGCCTAGAGAGCAGTACGTC.